This TCR beta chain appears in the sequencing data of a study of CD8+CD57+ T cells in acquired aplastic anemia. Findings and limits, study-wide: CD8+ Simpson's diversity showed no significant patient-control difference. Patients and controls shared 25 to 30 CD8+ CDR3 sequences, which appeared highly expressed in patients and within their immunodominant clones.

Turning to this clonotype: Its antigen is still unknown.

The patients chosen for sequencing had shown expansion of CD8+CD57+ cells (detected by flow cytometry). Each of the patients presented with severe acquired aplastic anemia. Among the patients, none had received any therapy at the time of blood sampling. Genomic DNA constituted the template upon which TCR beta VDJ and CDR3 profiling was performed. From the reads, TCRdb called clonotypes with MiXCR, one entry per CDR3 protein. The data contain about 40,000 distinct CDR3 sequences, about 60% of them singletons. Trimming left V 1 base short and J 0 bases short, with 7 bases between. Germline V gene lookup returns CDR1 SGHAT and CDR2 FQDESV (reference sequence). This CDR3 has 16 amino acids.

This TCR came from a human donor with aplastic anemia. The material sequenced was sorted CD4+, CD8+, or CD8+CD57+ T cells (not recorded which) from PBMCs. The V gene is TRBV11-1, the J gene TRBJ2-6; D is uncertain. CDR3 bases: TGTGCCAGCAGCTTAGGATTTTACTCTGGGGCCAACGTCCTGACTTTC. It encodes CASSLGFYSGANVLTF.